The rows below give T cell receptor beta chains drawn from one sample of a study of OX40 agonist ivuxolimab in advanced cancers. Using immunoSEQ multiplex PCR, the repertoire was profiled, and TCRdb retains in-frame clones only, with some absent. The data contain around 67,000 clones, approximately 90% of them seen just once; the ten biggest clones take up 1.3%. The specimen was CD4+ or CD8+ T cells sorted from blood, collected in a trial of the OX40 agonist ivuxolimab. The source of these receptors is an adult with an advanced solid tumor such as melanoma, head and neck, liver or kidney cancer. The CDR3 runs from the conserved cysteine through the conserved F or W. Each record gives: D gene, J gene, V gene, clone size, CDR3 protein. The D gene is left open where the match is weak. Where a row states a size, it is once, few, many or the class of an expanded clone; other rows omit it.

-,TRBJ2-5,TRBV2,-,CASTRTAREETQYF
-,TRBJ1-1,TRBV30,-,CAWSVHLRVGTEAFF
TRBD1,TRBJ1-1,TRBV6-5,-,CASSYSEYRGTEAFF
-,TRBJ1-5,TRBV30,few,CAWSVYNQPQHF
-,TRBJ2-1,TRBV28,-,CAGKTLAPGNEQFF
TRBD2,TRBJ2-7,TRBV25-1,-,CANHSDGGKFEQYF
TRBD2,TRBJ2-1,TRBV28,-,CASSSPGLAGATYNEQFF
TRBD1,TRBJ1-2,TRBV7-2,few,CASSRLLPGQTINYGYTF
TRBD2,TRBJ2-5,TRBV7-2,-,CASSPSSGGAWETQYF
-,TRBJ1-4,TRBV28,-,CASSLKGGLKLFF
-,TRBJ1-5,TRBV6-5,-,CAISRGVGQPQHF
-,TRBJ2-5,TRBV7-2,-,CASSFVERTGETQYF
TRBD1,TRBJ2-2,TRBV6-1,-,CASSGRDRGRTGELFF
TRBD1,TRBJ1-6,TRBV5-4,-,CASRRETGNSPLHF
-,TRBJ2-6,TRBV7-8,-,CASSLVIRPGGANVLTF
-,TRBJ2-3,TRBV7-2,-,CASSPPGSGFTDTQYF
-,TRBJ2-5,TRBV5-6,-,CASSLGAVFSPGTQYF
-,TRBJ1-5,TRBV5-6,-,CASSRDINQPQHF
TRBD1,TRBJ2-5,TRBV7-9,-,CASNQGEETQYF
TRBD1,TRBJ2-2,TRBV5-1,-,CASSTGQGTGELFF
TRBD2,TRBJ2-3,TRBV27,-,CASSSLAGGPGTQYF
-,TRBJ2-7,TRBV7-2,-,CASSPDFYEQYF
-,TRBJ1-1,TRBV5-1,-,CASSSPGPGTEAFF
TRBD2,TRBJ2-7,TRBV27,once,CASSFRPTSGSLYEQYF
TRBD2,TRBJ2-7,TRBV28,-,CASSFGGTPSYEQYF
-,TRBJ2-1,TRBV19,-,CASSAEGGSYNEQFF
-,TRBJ2-3,TRBV4-1,-,CASSQVSNTDTQYF
TRBD1,TRBJ2-2,TRBV5-1,once,CASSPGDRDTGELFF
-,TRBJ1-2,TRBV15,-,CATSMPTDSYGYTF
TRBD1,TRBJ2-3,TRBV7-9,-,CASSTGQGSLADGTQYF
-,TRBJ2-2,TRBV5-4,-,CASSLEAGAKTGELFF
-,TRBJ2-7,TRBV20-1,once,CSASTGAEQYF
-,TRBJ1-2,TRBV2,-,CASKGRGNGYTF
-,TRBJ1-1,TRBV6-5,-,CASSYRVPASGEAFF
TRBD1,TRBJ2-2,TRBV6-5,-,CASSYSSGGAAGELFF
-,TRBJ2-7,TRBV27,-,CASSPSGASSYEQYF
-,TRBJ1-6,TRBV5-6,-,CASSLGRRAVNSPLHF
-,TRBJ2-1,TRBV13,once,CASSLLNEQFF
-,TRBJ1-1,TRBV6-5,-,CASSYIGEAFF
TRBD1,TRBJ1-2,TRBV2,-,CASRLDRAHTDGYTF
TRBD1,TRBJ2-7,TRBV5-4,-,CASSKGTGIHEQYF
TRBD2,TRBJ2-2,TRBV29-1,-,CSVQGLAGVGTGELFF
TRBD2,TRBJ2-1,TRBV10-3,-,CAISESVPLSSGRANNEQFF
-,TRBJ2-6,TRBV30,few,CAWRVGGANVLTF
TRBD1,TRBJ2-3,TRBV9,-,CASSVVEGAGTDTQYF
TRBD2,TRBJ2-5,TRBV28,-,CASSLWQTGGETQYF
TRBD1,TRBJ2-7,TRBV5-4,few,CASSLGGQLLYEQYF
TRBD1,TRBJ2-7,TRBV6-6,-,CASSDLGTGAYEQYF
-,TRBJ2-5,TRBV11-1,-,CASSLGPETQYF
-,TRBJ2-7,TRBV15,-,CATSRVGGEQYF
-,TRBJ2-7,TRBV7-2,-,CASSLGWNNPYEQYF
-,TRBJ2-1,TRBV27,-,CASSLGQYPGLGSEQFF
TRBD1,TRBJ2-7,TRBV5-1,-,CASSHPGTGSEQYF